One sample yielded the 24 T cell receptor beta chains listed below, sequenced in a study of blood T cells in healthy people across ages. Using a J-beta primer mix together with a sample-barcoded 5' primer, a second PCR was run for about 6 to 12 cycles. Via MiXCR, TCRdb re-called the 5' RACE reads, giving one row per CDR3 protein. The table lists some 1,500,000 distinct CDR3 sequences, approximately 43% of them singletons. Sequenced sample: blood. These receptors all come from a young woman in good health.

This chain uses TRBV7-3 with TRBJ2-7; D unresolved. The V and J ends lost 2 bases and 10 bases respectively, with 15 bases between them. The CDR3 length is 13 residues. Germline V gene sequence: CDR1 SGHTA, CDR2 FQGTGA. As DNA, the CDR3 is TGTGCCAGCAGCTTAGACGGCCAGCAGGCCCAGTACTTC. This translates into CASSLDGQQAQYF.

A few counts support this clonotype. The J gene is TRBJ2-2, the V gene TRBV7-9; D possibly corresponds to TRBD2 (6 bases). CDR3 size: 15 residues. The V gene lost 1 base and the J gene lost 2 bases, with 8 bases spanning the gap. Looked up from germline, CDR1 is SEHNR and CDR2 is FQNEAQ (reference sequence). The CDR3: CASSLVAVNTGELFF. The CDR3 DNA reads as TGTGCCAGCAGCTTAGTAGCGGTAAACACCGGGGAGCTGTTTTTT.

The rearrangement uses TRBV27 and TRBJ2-1; TRBD1 aligns across 9 bases. The end of the DNA aligns better with TRBJ2-7, so the J call may be wrong. Germline values: CDR1 MNHEY, CDR2 SMNVEV (reference sequence). This CDR3 spans 14 amino acids. The CDR3: CASRGQGSYNEQYF. In nucleotides, the CDR3 is TGTGCCAGCAGGGGACAGGGCTCCTACAATGAGCAGTACTTC.

As regards this clonotype: The junction does not match germline at one end; this may be a read error. V gene TRBV6-2 or TRBV6-3 combines with J gene TRBJ2-1, with TRBD1 as a possible D gene (5 bases). CDR3 length: 12 amino acids. The germline V gene encodes CDR1 MNHEY and CDR2 SVGEGT. The CDR3 region is CLGLRLYNEQFF. The CDR3 DNA is TGCCTGGGGCTAAGGCTCTACAATGAGCAGTTCTTC.

The chain employs TRBV10-3 and TRBJ1-1; D remains unclear. The V end was cut by 11 bases, the J end by 1 base, with 14 bases between. The V gene's germline CDR1 is ENHRY and CDR2 SYGVKD. CDR3 size: 13 residues. CDR3 in DNA: TGTGCCGCCGGATGGGGAAGGAACACTGAAGCTTTCTTT. As protein: CAAGWGRNTEAFF.

This rearrangement joins TRBV12-3 or TRBV12-4 to TRBJ1-4; no clear D gene. Trimming shortened V by 3 bases and J by 6 bases, and 8 bases separated the two germline ends. The CDR3 has 13 residues. CDR3 sequence: CASSLSSYEKLFF. In DNA, the CDR3 is TGTGCCAGCAGTTTGTCTAGCTATGAAAAACTGTTTTTT.

The chain couples TRBV12-3 or TRBV12-4 to TRBJ2-3; a weak D match, TRBD1 (6 bases). The CDR3 sequence is 16 residues long. Trimming pared 5 bases from V and 2 bases from J, leaving 17 bases between. The CDR3 protein is CASSLSGTSPTDTQYF. The CDR3 coding sequence is TGTGCCAGCAGTCTCTCCGGGACAAGCCCCACAGATACGCAGTATTTT.

The chain has TRBV6-5 and TRBJ2-1, with 10 positions matching TRBD2. The length of the CDR3 is 15 residues. CDR1 and CDR2 (germline): MNHEY, SVGAGI. The ends lost 2 bases at V and 8 bases at J; junction bases unmatched: 6. The CDR3 DNA sequence: TGTGCCAGCAGTTACGGGCTAGCGGGAGCGTATGAGCAGTTCTTC. Translation gives CASSYGLAGAYEQFF.

The sample holds a few counts of this clonotype. This chain joins TRBV27 and TRBJ2-7; D gene unclear. CDR3 length: 14 residues. CDR1 and CDR2 (germline): MNHEY, SMNVEV (reference sequence). V lost 3 bases and J lost 1, with 10 bases in between. As DNA, the CDR3 is TGTGCCAGCAGTTTTAAGCAGGTATCCTACGAGCAGTACTTC. Protein: CASSFKQVSYEQYF.

This clonotype came up a few times. This chain connects TRBV4-1 to TRBJ1-2, with TRBD1 as a possible D gene (6 bases). Germline lookup yields CDR1 MGHRA and CDR2 YSYEKL. V lost 7 bases and J lost 0, with 21 bases in between. The CDR3 has 17 amino acids. The CDR3 is CASTMDSHERPNYGYTF. In DNA form, the CDR3 reads TGCGCCAGCACCATGGACAGTCATGAACGTCCTAACTATGGCTACACCTTC.

The chain links TRBV7-2 to TRBJ2-3; tentatively, D is TRBD2 (5 bases). Germline loops: CDR1 SGHTA, CDR2 FQGNSA. This CDR3 is 15 amino acids long. The V gene lost 2 bases and the J gene lost 1 base, with 10 bases spanning the gap. The CDR3 loop reads CASSLNGIGTDTQYF. CDR3 DNA sequence: TGTGCCAGCAGCTTAAACGGGATAGGCACAGATACGCAGTATTTT.

V usage is TRBV27 and J usage is TRBJ2-3; D not certain. V lost 2 bases, J lost 3 bases, and 12 bases lay in between. Looked up from germline, CDR1 is MNHEY and CDR2 is SMNVEV (reference sequence). The CDR3 runs 15 residues. CDR3 residues: CASSLAHAATDTQYF. CDR3 coding DNA: TGTGCCAGCAGTTTAGCTCACGCGGCAACAGATACGCAGTATTTT.

J is TRBJ1-2 and V is TRBV9; possible D gene TRBD1, 5 bases. Trimming took off 4 bases at V and 2 bases at J, with 18 bases between the two ends. Germline V CDR1 and CDR2: SGDLS, YYNGEE. This CDR3 is 16 amino acids long. The CDR3 DNA reads TGTGCCAGCAGCCCCGCCGGGGCCCTGGAGAACTATGGCTACACCTTC. Protein product: CASSPAGALENYGYTF.

V gene TRBV7-2 combines with J gene TRBJ1-2, with TRBD1 as a possible D gene (6 bases). CDR3 size: 13 residues. Trimming took 5 bases from V and 3 from J, leaving 10 bases between them. Germline CDR1 reads SGHTA; CDR2 reads FQGNSA. In DNA, the CDR3 is TGTGCCAGCAGCAAACAGGGCGACTATGGCTACACCTTC. Protein product: CASSKQGDYGYTF.

This clonotype was counted between two and nine times. The J gene is TRBJ1-5, the V gene TRBV20-1; no firm D call. The CDR3 is 12 amino acids. Germline lookup yields CDR1 DFQATT and CDR2 SNEGSKA (reference sequence). V lost 1 base and J lost 7, with 8 bases in between. The CDR3 protein is CSARGQGQPQHF. The CDR3 DNA sequence: TGCAGTGCTAGAGGTCAAGGGCAGCCCCAGCATTTT.

V gene TRBV20-1 combines with J gene TRBJ2-7; unclear D gene. The CDR3 has 11 amino acids. Looked up from germline, CDR1 is DFQATT and CDR2 is SNEGSKA (reference sequence). V dropped 0 bases and J dropped 5 bases, with 5 bases sitting between them. The CDR3 coding sequence is TGCAGTGCTAGAGATACCCACGAGCAGTACTTC. Translated: CSARDTHEQYF.

The gene calls are TRBV28 and TRBJ2-7, with 11 bases aligning to TRBD2. After removal of 8 bases from V and 3 bases from J, the junction contained 12 bases not matched to a gene. This CDR3 comprises 16 residues. Germline V gene lookup returns CDR1 MDHEN and CDR2 SYDVKM. CDR3 region: CASGPSETSGIYEQYF. In DNA, the CDR3 is TGTGCCAGCGGCCCATCGGAGACTAGCGGGATCTACGAGCAGTACTTC.

This clonotype has more than one count but fewer than ten. This CDR3 is CSARVEPGQGTTDTQYF. CDR3 nucleotide sequence: TGCAGTGCTAGGGTCGAGCCGGGACAGGGGACCACAGATACGCAGTATTTT. This rearrangement joins TRBV20-1 to TRBJ2-3; TRBD1 agrees at 10 bases. The CDR3 is 17 amino acids. CDR1 and CDR2 (germline): DFQATT, SNEGSKA (reference sequence). Trimming took 3 bases from V and 2 from J; bases not matched to a gene: 11.

The J gene is TRBJ2-1, the V gene TRBV5-6, with 8 bases lining up with TRBD2. CDR3 length: 16 residues. Trimming removed 0 bases from V and 5 bases from J; junction bases left unmatched: 7. Germline assignment: CDR1 SGHDT and CDR2 YYEEEE. For the CDR3, the DNA is TGTGCCAGCAGCTTGGGCGGGACTAGACTTAACAATGAGCAGTTCTTC. It codes for CASSLGGTRLNNEQFF.

The chain's CDR3 is CASSQGEGNEQYF. DNA for the CDR3: TGCGCCAGCAGCCAAGGGGAGGGGAATGAGCAGTACTTC. This chain uses TRBV4-3 with TRBJ2-7; 7 bases are a match to TRBD2. V shed 1 base, J shed 7 bases, and the junction held 4 bases outside the gene matches. Germline assignment: CDR1 LGHNA and CDR2 YSLEER. There are 13 residues in the CDR3.

This sequence joins TRBV5-1 and TRBJ1-5, with 8 bases identical to TRBD1. CDR3 length: 15 residues. The germline gives CDR1 SGHRS, CDR2 YFSETQ. Germline trimming cut 0 bases from V and 3 bases from J; bases unmatched to any gene: 2. DNA for the CDR3: TGCGCCAGCAGCTTGGGACAGGGGAACAATCAGCCCCAGCATTTT. Its translation is CASSLGQGNNQPQHF. Combining the CDR3 with reference TRBV5-1 and TRBJ1-5 gives the whole variable domain KAGVTQTPRYLIKTRGQQVTLSCSPISGHRSVSWYQQTPGQGLQFLFEYFSETQRNKGNFPGRFSGRQFSNSRSEMNVSTLELGDSALYLCASSLGQGNNQPQHFGDGTRLSIL.

The V gene is TRBV27, the J gene TRBJ2-1; D gene unclear. The CDR3 contains 13 residues. In germline, CDR1 is MNHEY, CDR2 SMNVEV (reference sequence). Trimming took 7 bases from V and 4 from J, leaving 11 bases between them. The CDR3 loop is CASTAPLYNEQFF. The CDR3 DNA follows: TGTGCCAGCACAGCCCCCCTTTACAATGAGCAGTTCTTC.

The chain uses TRBV20-1 and TRBJ2-7; no clear D. The germline V gene encodes CDR1 DFQATT and CDR2 SNEGSKA (reference sequence). V dropped 6 bases and J dropped 2 bases, with 11 bases sitting between them. This CDR3 spans 12 amino acids. The CDR3 sequence: CSAGGGPYEQYF. CDR3 sequence (DNA): TGCAGTGCAGGTGGCGGTCCCTACGAGCAGTACTTC.

This sequence joins TRBV7-3 and TRBJ2-7; D uncertain. The V gene lost 1 base and the J gene lost 7 bases, with 14 bases spanning the gap. The CDR3 is 14 amino acids. Germline V lookup: CDR1 SGHTA, CDR2 FQGTGA. The CDR3 coding sequence is TGTGCCAGCAGCTTAATGGCCCCGTCGGATGAGCAGTACTTC. Protein product: CASSLMAPSDEQYF.